Listed below are T cell receptor beta chains from one sample, sequenced in a study of T-cell reconstitution after alpha-beta-depleted transplantation in children. TCRdb re-called the PCR reads with MiXCR, one entry per CDR3 protein. This sample carries 800,000 to 1,000,000 distinct CDR3 sequences, about 30% of them seen once, and the ten largest clones take over 25%. Source: PBMCs, mostly from graft donor cells, taken 360 days after TCRalphabeta/CD19-depleted stem cell transplant. The receptors derive from a boy under three years old who had a stem cell transplant for SCID, so the T cells may come from the graft donor. Both conserved end residues are part of each CDR3. D genes are given only for firm matches. Clone size is not always given. Where it is, it says once, few, many or a class for expanded clones.

J gene	V gene	D gene	CDR3 length	clone size	CDR3 protein	CDR3 DNA
TRBJ2-1	TRBV9	.	15	few	CASSVEGLVYNEQFF	TGTGCCAGCAGCGTAGAGGGGCTCGTCTACAATGAGCAGTTCTTC
TRBJ2-1	TRBV24-1	TRBD2	15	.	CATSATRGENNEQFF	TGTGCCACCAGCGCGACTCGGGGGGAAAACAATGAGCAGTTCTTC
TRBJ2-5	TRBV7-8	TRBD1	15	.	CASNGRDRGRETQYF	TGTGCCAGCAACGGCCGGGACAGGGGTCGGGAGACCCAGTACTTC
TRBJ2-3	TRBV10-3	TRBD1	13	few	CAISEGGPDTQYF	TGTGCCATCAGTGAAGGGGGCCCAGATACGCAGTATTTT
TRBJ1-2	TRBV5-1	.	16	.	CASSLVAGPIYYGYTF	TGCGCCAGCAGCTTGGTGGCGGGGCCCATTTACTATGGCTACACCTTC
TRBJ1-5	TRBV6-1	TRBD1	17	.	CASRRTRDRGSNQPQHF	TGTGCCAGCAGAAGAACCAGGGACAGGGGAAGCAATCAGCCCCAGCATTTT
TRBJ2-2	TRBV6-4	TRBD2	17	.	CASSVEAGGLNTGELFF	TGTGCCAGCAGTGTTGAAGCGGGGGGTCTTAACACCGGGGAGCTGTTTTTT
TRBJ1-3	TRBV5-1	TRBD1	15	.	CASSLDGDRGNTIYF	TGCGCCAGCAGCTTGGATGGGGACAGAGGAAACACCATATATTTT
TRBJ2-7	TRBV12-3/TRBV12-4	TRBD2	15	.	CASSFKRGASYEQYF	TGTGCCAGCAGTTTCAAGCGGGGGGCCTCCTACGAGCAGTACTTC
TRBJ2-7	TRBV27	.	14	few	CASSLAVPVGEQYF	TGTGCCAGCAGTTTAGCAGTTCCCGTAGGGGAGCAGTACTTC
TRBJ2-5	TRBV7-9	.	12	few	CASSAGAQTQYF	TGTGCCAGCAGCGCGGGGGCCCAGACCCAGTACTTC
TRBJ1-2	TRBV9	.	13	.	CASSVDGSYGYTF	TGTGCCAGCAGCGTAGACGGGTCCTATGGCTACACCTTC
TRBJ2-7	TRBV7-9	TRBD1	17	few	CASSLGGLTGSGYEQYF	TGTGCCAGCAGCTTAGGTGGGCTGACAGGGAGCGGCTACGAGCAGTACTTC
TRBJ2-1	TRBV4-3	.	17	few	CASSQDVRASPRNEQFF	TGCGCCAGCAGCCAAGATGTAAGGGCTAGCCCCCGCAATGAGCAGTTCTTC
TRBJ2-1	TRBV5-6	.	13	few	CASSYDLNNEQFF	TGTGCCAGCAGCTATGACTTAAATAATGAGCAGTTCTTC
TRBJ2-7	TRBV5-6	.	13	.	CASSLDRRTEQYF	TGTGCCAGCAGCTTGGATCGCCGGACAGAGCAGTACTTC
TRBJ1-2	TRBV4-1	TRBD1	16	few	CASSQDRGQGVSGYTF	TGCGCCAGCAGCCAAGATCGTGGACAGGGAGTTAGCGGCTACACCTTC
TRBJ1-5	TRBV6-5	.	16	few	CASRAATGSSNQPQHF	TGTGCCAGCAGGGCGGCGACCGGGTCTAGCAATCAGCCCCAGCATTTT
TRBJ1-5	TRBV18	.	14	.	CASSPGQTVSPQHF	TGTGCCAGCTCACCAGGACAGACAGTATCGCCCCAGCATTTT
TRBJ2-7	TRBV28	.	13	.	CASSLFSGYEQYF	TGTGCCAGCAGTTTATTTTCAGGCTACGAGCAGTACTTC
TRBJ2-7	TRBV10-3	TRBD1	13	few	CAISATGEREQYF	TGTGCCATCAGTGCCACAGGGGAAAGAGAGCAGTACTTC
TRBJ1-6	TRBV12-3/TRBV12-4	TRBD1	17	few	CASSLARGDRRGSPLHF	TGTGCCAGCAGTTTAGCGCGGGGGGACAGGAGGGGTTCACCCCTCCACTTT
TRBJ1-1	TRBV6-1	.	15	.	CASSLMRVRDTEAFF	TGTGCCAGCAGTCTGATGAGGGTTCGGGACACTGAAGCTTTCTTT
TRBJ1-1	TRBV12-3/TRBV12-4	.	16	.	CASSRGGGVSGTEAFF	TGTGCCAGCAGCCGTGGGGGAGGGGTGAGCGGCACCGAAGCTTTCTTT
TRBJ1-2	TRBV4-1	TRBD1	17	.	CASSPRQGGPSGYGYTF	TGCGCCAGCAGCCCCCGACAGGGGGGACCCTCTGGCTATGGCTACACCTTC
TRBJ2-1	TRBV7-9	.	13	.	CASSSLGYNEQFF	TGTGCCAGCAGCTCCTTGGGGTACAATGAGCAGTTCTTC
TRBJ2-1	TRBV7-3	TRBD1	15	many	CASSLRGLSYNEQFF	TGTGCCAGCAGCTTGAGGGGGCTTTCCTACAATGAGCAGTTCTTC
TRBJ2-1	TRBV2	TRBD1	17	.	CAISRDRGLLGSNEQFF	TGTGCCATCAGCCGGGACAGGGGGCTGTTGGGATCCAATGAGCAGTTCTTC
TRBJ1-6	TRBV27	.	17	few	CASSSNFRQGWNSPLHF	TGTGCCAGCAGTTCCAATTTTAGGCAGGGGTGGAATTCACCCCTCCACTTT
TRBJ2-7	TRBV20-1	.	12	few	CSASRERPEQYF	TGCAGTGCTAGTCGTGAAAGGCCTGAGCAGTACTTC
TRBJ2-7	TRBV6-5	.	15	few	CASSYSPRVMREQYF	TGTGCCAGCAGTTACTCCCCCAGGGTAATGCGCGAGCAGTACTTC
TRBJ2-3	TRBV5-1	TRBD2	15	.	CASSLGLAGVVTQYF	TGCGCCAGCAGCTTGGGACTAGCGGGAGTTGTTACGCAGTATTTT
TRBJ2-1	TRBV4-3	TRBD2	20	few	CASSQTTGTLAGRAYNEQFF	TGCGCCAGCAGCCAGACGACGGGGACACTAGCGGGCCGAGCCTACAATGAGCAGTTCTTC
TRBJ2-3	TRBV21-1	.	20	.	CASSKAHWGRGWERTDTQYF	TGTGCCAGCAGCAAAGCGCATTGGGGCAGGGGCTGGGAGAGAACAGATACGCAGTATTTT
TRBJ1-2	TRBV6-5	.	12	few	CASSSSLYGYTF	TGTGCCAGCAGTTCCTCCCTCTATGGCTACACCTTC